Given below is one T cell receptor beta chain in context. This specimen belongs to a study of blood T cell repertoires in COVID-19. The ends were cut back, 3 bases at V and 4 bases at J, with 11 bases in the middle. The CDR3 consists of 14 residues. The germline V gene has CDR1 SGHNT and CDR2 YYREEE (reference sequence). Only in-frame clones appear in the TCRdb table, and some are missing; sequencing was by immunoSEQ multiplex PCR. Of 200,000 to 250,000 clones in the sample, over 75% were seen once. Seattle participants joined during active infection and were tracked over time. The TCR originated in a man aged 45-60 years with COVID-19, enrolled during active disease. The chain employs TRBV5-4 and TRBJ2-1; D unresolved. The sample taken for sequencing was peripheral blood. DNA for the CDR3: TGTGCCAGCAGCTCACAAGACTCTTACAATGAGCAGTTCTTC. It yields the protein CASSSQDSYNEQFF.